This is a list of T cell receptor beta chains from one sample in a study of regulatory T cells in long-lasting Graves disease. TCRdb reprocessed the multiplex PCR reads via MiXCR and lists one record per CDR3 protein. The data show approximately 540,000 distinct CDR3 sequences, more than 10% seen once. The sample was also reused in another study, on T cells in Graves' hyperthyroidism and ophthalmopathy.

The starting material was peripheral blood mononuclear cells (PBMCs), obtained at new diagnosis, from a patient treated with antithyroid drugs. These receptors were obtained from a woman in her 30s with Graves disease. The conserved cysteine and the conserved F or W are not part of the CDR3 here.

v_call: TRBV2
cdr3_aa: ASSKEEGYQPQH

v_call: TRBV5-1
cdr3_aa: ASSYRTAFYEQY

v_call: TRBV20-1
cdr3_aa: SARDDTGGNGELF

v_call: TRBV27
cdr3_aa: ASRVGFSTDTQY

v_call: TRBV12-3/TRBV12-4
cdr3_aa: ASSPLGGAETGELF

v_call: TRBV19
cdr3_aa: ASSIRAVWSDTQY

v_call: TRBV12-3/TRBV12-4
cdr3_aa: ASSFWGHEQF

v_call: TRBV20-1
cdr3_aa: SARDRGQGMNTEAF

v_call: TRBV12-3/TRBV12-4
cdr3_aa: ASSFRGTGLSGSRTYEQY

v_call: TRBV20-1
cdr3_aa: SAGEQY

v_call: TRBV2
cdr3_aa: ANLRDYLSTDTQY

v_call: TRBV10-3
cdr3_aa: AISGSTEAF

v_call: TRBV29-1
cdr3_aa: SVEDPGNEKLF

v_call: TRBV2
cdr3_aa: ASSINRANQPQH

v_call: TRBV30
cdr3_aa: AWSVLGGYT

v_call: TRBV30
cdr3_aa: ALDLNTEAF